Listed here are 10 T cell receptor beta chains from one sample, sequenced in a study of prognosis after radiotherapy for stage I lung cancer. Multiplex PCR, run in two rounds, amplified TCR beta CDR3 from genomic DNA. First-round PCR used primers specific to each TRBV and TRBJ gene. TCRdb used MiXCR to reprocess the multiplex PCR reads, holding one entry per CDR3 protein. The sample shows more than 9,500 distinct CDR3 sequences, approximately 36% of them seen only once. The source material was PBMCs, sampled before or after stereotactic body radiation therapy (not recorded which). The receptors stem from a donor over 45 with non-small cell lung cancer.

This clonotype is deemed large. The gene calls are TRBV15 and TRBJ2-3; the match to TRBD2 covers 10 bases. After removal of 5 bases from V and 6 bases from J, the junction contained 8 bases not matched to a gene. The V gene's germline CDR1 is LNHNV and CDR2 YYDKDF (reference sequence). This CDR3 is built from 15 residues. Written as DNA, the CDR3 is TGTGCCACCAGCCGATCTCGGACTAGCGGTGATACGCAGTATTTT. This sequence encodes CATSRSRTSGDTQYF. Full variable domain (missing parts from reference TRBV15 and TRBJ2-3): DAMVIQNPRYQVTQFGKPVTLSCSQTLNHNVMYWYQQKSSQAPKLLFHYYDKDFNNEADTPDNFQSRRPNTSFCFLDIRSPGLGDTAMYLCATSRSRTSGDTQYFGPGTRLTVL.

This clonotype was counted ten times or more. The chain couples TRBV20-1 to TRBJ1-5; 7 bases are a match to TRBD1. The CDR3 totals 14 residues. Germline values: CDR1 DFQATT, CDR2 SNEGSKA (reference sequence). V lost 5 bases to trimming and J lost 6 bases; unmatched junction nucleotides: 10. Here the CDR3 DNA reads TGCAGTGCTGTTCAGGGACAGAATTTTCAGCCCCAGCATTTT. Its protein is CSAVQGQNFQPQHF.

For this clonotype: The junction shows a germline mismatch at one end, possibly a read error. The rearrangement links TRBV28 to TRBJ2-1; 10 bases agree with TRBD2. The V gene's germline CDR1 is MDHEN and CDR2 SYDVKM. The CDR3 spans 19 residues. The CDR3 here is CASTGSGRAVFRSYNEQFF. CDR3 sequence (DNA): TGTGCCAGCACCGGCAGCGGGAGGGCCGTGTTTAGGTCCTACAACGAGCAGTTCTTC.

The chain carries TRBV19 and TRBJ2-1; 13 bases are a match to TRBD2. This CDR3 is built from 16 residues. Germline CDR1 LNHDA, CDR2 SQIVND (reference sequence). V lost 4 bases and J lost 8; bases outside the gene matches: 8. The CDR3 DNA follows: TGTGCCAGTAGTAACCCGACTAGCGGGAGGTCCCATGAGCAGTTCTTC. This codes for CASSNPTSGRSHEQFF.

This clonotype is labeled medium-sized (0.01 to 0.1%). CDR3 DNA: TGTGCCAGCAGCTTCGGGACAGGGGTAGATACGCAGTATTTT. Its translation: CASSFGTGVDTQYF. The rearrangement uses TRBV11-3 and TRBJ2-3, with TRBD1 matching over 10 bases. In germline, CDR1 is SGHNT, CDR2 YENEEA. The CDR3 covers 14 residues. V lost 3 bases to trimming and J lost 5 bases; unmatched junction nucleotides: 2.

In this sample, this clonotype turned up many times. The chain combines TRBV7-2 with TRBJ2-1; maybe TRBD2 (5 bases). This CDR3 has 13 residues. In germline, CDR1 is SGHTA, CDR2 FQGNSA. The V gene lost 1 base and the J gene lost 7 bases, with 8 bases spanning the gap. CDR3 residues: CASSLGAGNEQFF. The CDR3 DNA sequence: TGTGCCAGCAGCTTAGGTGCGGGTAATGAGCAGTTCTTC.

The rearrangement links TRBV7-4 to TRBJ1-2, with 8 bases lining up with TRBD1. The ends lost 4 bases at V and 6 bases at J; junction bases unmatched: 19. Germline V gene data show CDR1 as SGHVT and CDR2 as SQSDAQ. This CDR3 comprises 18 residues. CDR3 DNA: TGTGCCAGCAGCTACTCAGGGTTGGACAGGGCCCACGACCATGGCTACACCTTC. It codes for CASSYSGLDRAHDHGYTF. Full variable domain (remainder filled in from reference TRBV7-4 and TRBJ1-2): GAGVSQSPRYKVAKRGRDVALRCDSISGHVTLYWYRQTLGQGSEVLTYSQSDAQRDKSGRPSGRFSAERPERSVSTLKIQRTEQGDSAVYLCASSYSGLDRAHDHGYTFGSGTRLTVV.

Ten or more counts support this clonotype. The CDR3 DNA is TGTGCCAGCAGCTTGTCCCTAGCGGGAGGCGAGCAGTACTTC. Translated, it gives CASSLSLAGGEQYF. The chain combines TRBV7-2 with TRBJ2-7; 11 bases agree with TRBD2. The CDR3 is 14 residues long. Per the germline V gene, CDR1 is SGHTA and CDR2 is FQGNSA. Losses at the gene ends were 3 bases for V and 6 bases for J; bases not matched to a gene: 4. Full variable domain (missing parts from reference TRBV7-2 and TRBJ2-7): GAGVSQSPSNKVTEKGKDVELRCDPISGHTALYWYRQSLGQGLEFLIYFQGNSAPDKSGLPSDRFSAERTGGSVSTLTIQRTQQEDSAVYLCASSLSLAGGEQYFGPGTRLTVT.

This clonotype came up many times. The gene calls are TRBV7-2 and TRBJ2-7, with a tentative D call TRBD2 (7 bases). This CDR3 comprises 13 residues. V lost 5 bases and J lost 9, with 17 bases in between. Germline assignment: CDR1 SGHTA and CDR2 FQGNSA. CDR3 protein: CASSLSRGDTQYF. The CDR3 bases are TGTGCCAGCAGCCTCTCACGGGGGGACACGCAGTACTTC.

This clonotype came up a few times. This may stem from a read error, because a much larger clone lies one nucleotide away. The chain links TRBV6-5 to TRBJ2-1; TRBD2 aligns across 8 bases. There are 15 residues in the CDR3. Per the germline V gene, CDR1 is MNHEY and CDR2 is SVGAGI. After removal of 4 bases from V and 2 bases from J, the junction contained 4 bases not matched to a gene. As DNA, the CDR3 is TGTGCCAGCAGTTTCACTAGCGGCCCCTACAATGAGCAGTTCTTC. Residues: CASSFTSGPYNEQFF.